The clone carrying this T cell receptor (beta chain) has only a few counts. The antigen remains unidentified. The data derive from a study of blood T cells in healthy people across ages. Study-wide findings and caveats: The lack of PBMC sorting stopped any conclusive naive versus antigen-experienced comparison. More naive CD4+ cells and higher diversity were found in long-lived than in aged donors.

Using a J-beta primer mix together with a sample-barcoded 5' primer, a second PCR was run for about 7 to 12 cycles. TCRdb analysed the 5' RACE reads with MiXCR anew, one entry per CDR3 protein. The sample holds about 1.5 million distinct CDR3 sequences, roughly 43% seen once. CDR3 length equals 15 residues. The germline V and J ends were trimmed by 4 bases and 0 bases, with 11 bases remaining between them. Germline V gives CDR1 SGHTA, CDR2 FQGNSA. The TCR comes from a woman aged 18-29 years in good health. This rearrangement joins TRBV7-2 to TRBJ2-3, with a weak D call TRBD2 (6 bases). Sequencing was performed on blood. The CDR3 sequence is CASSWTGTSTDTQYF. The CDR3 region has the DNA TGTGCCAGCAGCTGGACCGGGACTAGCACAGATACGCAGTATTTT.